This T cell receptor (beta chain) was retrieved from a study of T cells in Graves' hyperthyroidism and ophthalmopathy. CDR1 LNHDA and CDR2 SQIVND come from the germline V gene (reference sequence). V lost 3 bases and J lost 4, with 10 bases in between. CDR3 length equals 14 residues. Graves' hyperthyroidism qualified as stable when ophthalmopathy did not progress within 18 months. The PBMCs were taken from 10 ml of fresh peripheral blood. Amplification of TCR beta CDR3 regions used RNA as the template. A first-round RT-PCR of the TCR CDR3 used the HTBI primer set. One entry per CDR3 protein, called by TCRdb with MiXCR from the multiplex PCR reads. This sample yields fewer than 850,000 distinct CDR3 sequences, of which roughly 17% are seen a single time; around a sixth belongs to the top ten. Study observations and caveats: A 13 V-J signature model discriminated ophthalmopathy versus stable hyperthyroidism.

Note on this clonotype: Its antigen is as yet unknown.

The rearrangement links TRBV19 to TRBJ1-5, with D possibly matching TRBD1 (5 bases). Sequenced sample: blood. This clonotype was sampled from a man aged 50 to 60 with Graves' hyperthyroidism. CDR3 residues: CASSIVAGNQPQHF. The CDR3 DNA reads TGTGCCAGTAGTATTGTGGCAGGGAATCAGCCCCAGCATTTT.